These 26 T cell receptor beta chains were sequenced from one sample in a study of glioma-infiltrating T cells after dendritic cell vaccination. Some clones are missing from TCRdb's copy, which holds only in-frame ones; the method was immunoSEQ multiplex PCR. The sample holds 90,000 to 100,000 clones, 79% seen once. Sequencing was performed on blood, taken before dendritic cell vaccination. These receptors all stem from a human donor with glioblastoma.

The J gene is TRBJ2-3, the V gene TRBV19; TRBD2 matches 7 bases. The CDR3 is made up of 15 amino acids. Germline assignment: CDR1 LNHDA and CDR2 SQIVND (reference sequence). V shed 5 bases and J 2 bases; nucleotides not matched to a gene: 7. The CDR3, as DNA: TGTGCCAGTAGTGTCCTAGCGGCAAACACAGATACGCAGTATTTT. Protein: CASSVLAANTDTQYF. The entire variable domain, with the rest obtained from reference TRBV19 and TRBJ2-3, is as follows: DGGITQSPKYLFRKEGQNVTLSCEQNLNHDAMYWYRQDPGQGLRLIYYSQIVNDFQKGDIAEGYSVSREKKESFPLTVTSAQKNPTAFYLCASSVLAANTDTQYFGPGTRLTVL.

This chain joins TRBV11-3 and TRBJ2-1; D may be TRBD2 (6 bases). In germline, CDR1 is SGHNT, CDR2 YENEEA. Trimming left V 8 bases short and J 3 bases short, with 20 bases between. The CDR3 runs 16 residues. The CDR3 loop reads CASLSLPGLNYNEQFF. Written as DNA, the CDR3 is TGTGCCAGCTTGAGTCTACCGGGACTCAACTACAATGAGCAGTTCTTC.

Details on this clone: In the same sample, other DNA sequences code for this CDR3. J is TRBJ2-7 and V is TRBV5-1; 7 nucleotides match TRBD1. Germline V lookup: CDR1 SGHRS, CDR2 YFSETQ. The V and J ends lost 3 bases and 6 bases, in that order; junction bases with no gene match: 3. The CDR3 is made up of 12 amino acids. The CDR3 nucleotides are TGCGCCAGCAGCTCCCAGGGGGTCGAGCAGTACTTC. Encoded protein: CASSSQGVEQYF.

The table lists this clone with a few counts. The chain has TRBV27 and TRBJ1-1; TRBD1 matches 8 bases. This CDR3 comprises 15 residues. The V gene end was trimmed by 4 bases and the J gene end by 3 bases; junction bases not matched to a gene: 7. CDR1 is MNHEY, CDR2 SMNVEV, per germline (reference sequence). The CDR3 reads CASSSYRTGYTEAFF. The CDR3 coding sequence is TGTGCCAGCAGTTCCTATCGGACAGGGTACACTGAAGCTTTCTTT.

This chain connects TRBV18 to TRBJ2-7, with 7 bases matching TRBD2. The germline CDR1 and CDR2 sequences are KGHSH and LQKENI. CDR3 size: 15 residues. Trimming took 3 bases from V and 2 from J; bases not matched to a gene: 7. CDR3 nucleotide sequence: TGTGCCAGCTCACCTACTAGCGAGAACCCCTACGAGCAGTACTTC. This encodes CASSPTSENPYEQYF. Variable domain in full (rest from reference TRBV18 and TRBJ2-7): NAGVMQNPRHLVRRRGQEARLRCSPMKGHSHVYWYRQLPEEGLKFMVYLQKENIIDESGMPKERFSAEFPKEGPSILRIQQVVRGDSAAYFCASSPTSENPYEQYFGPGTRLTVT.

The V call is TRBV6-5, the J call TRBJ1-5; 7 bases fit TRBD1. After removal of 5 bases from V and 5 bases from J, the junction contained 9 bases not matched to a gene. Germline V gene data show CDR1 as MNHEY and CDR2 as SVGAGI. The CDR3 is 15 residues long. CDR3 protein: CASSAQQGNDQPQHF. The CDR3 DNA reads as TGTGCCAGCAGTGCGCAACAGGGGAACGATCAGCCCCAGCATTTT.

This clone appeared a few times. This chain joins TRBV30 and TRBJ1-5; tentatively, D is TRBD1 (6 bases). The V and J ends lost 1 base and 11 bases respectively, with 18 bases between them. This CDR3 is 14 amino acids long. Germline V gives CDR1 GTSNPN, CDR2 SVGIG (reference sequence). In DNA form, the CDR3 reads TGTGCCTGGAGTGCTTTGGCGGGGGGCTCGTCCCAGCATTTT. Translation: CAWSALAGGSSQHF.

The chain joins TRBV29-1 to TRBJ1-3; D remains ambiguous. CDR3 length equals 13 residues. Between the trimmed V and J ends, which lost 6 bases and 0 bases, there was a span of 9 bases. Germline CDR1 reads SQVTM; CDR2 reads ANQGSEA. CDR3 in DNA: TGCAGCGTGAGCAGGAACTCTGGAAACACCATATATTTT. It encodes CSVSRNSGNTIYF.

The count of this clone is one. CDR3 in DNA: TGTGCCAGCAGTCTTCCTACAGGGGTTAGTGAAAAACTGTTTTTT. Translated, it gives CASSLPTGVSEKLFF. This chain uses TRBV25-1 with TRBJ1-4; 7 nucleotides agree with TRBD1. The CDR3 extends over 15 amino acids. Trimming at V came to 5 bases and at J to 7 bases, leaving 10 bases not matched to a gene. In germline, CDR1 is MGHDK, CDR2 SYGVNS.

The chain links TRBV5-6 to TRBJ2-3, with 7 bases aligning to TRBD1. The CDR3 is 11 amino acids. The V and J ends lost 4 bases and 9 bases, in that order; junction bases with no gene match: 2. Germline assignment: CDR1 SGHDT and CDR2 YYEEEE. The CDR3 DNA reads TGTGCCAGCAGCCGGGACAGAACGCAGTATTTT. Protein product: CASSRDRTQYF.

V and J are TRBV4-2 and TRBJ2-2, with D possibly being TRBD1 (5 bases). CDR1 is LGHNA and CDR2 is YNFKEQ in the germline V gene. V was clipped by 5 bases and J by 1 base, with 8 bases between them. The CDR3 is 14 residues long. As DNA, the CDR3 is TGTGCCAGCAGCTTCCAGGGGAACACCGGGGAGCTGTTTTTT. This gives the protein CASSFQGNTGELFF.

DNA for the CDR3: TGTGCCTGGGCCCCCCTATTTAACACTGAAGCTTTCTTT. It encodes CAWAPLFNTEAFF. The chain links TRBV30 to TRBJ1-1; D is unclear. Germline-derived CDR1 and CDR2 are GTSNPN and SVGIG (reference sequence). The CDR3 has 13 amino acids. Trimming took 5 bases from V and 2 from J, leaving 12 bases between them.

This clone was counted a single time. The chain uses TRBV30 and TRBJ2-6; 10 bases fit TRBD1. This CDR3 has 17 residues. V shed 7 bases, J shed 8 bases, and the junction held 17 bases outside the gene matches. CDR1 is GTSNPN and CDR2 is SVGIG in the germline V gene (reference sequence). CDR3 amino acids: CAYWTGGDRGSTNVLTF. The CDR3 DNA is TGTGCCTACTGGACAGGGGGAGACCGCGGGAGTACCAACGTCCTGACTTTC.

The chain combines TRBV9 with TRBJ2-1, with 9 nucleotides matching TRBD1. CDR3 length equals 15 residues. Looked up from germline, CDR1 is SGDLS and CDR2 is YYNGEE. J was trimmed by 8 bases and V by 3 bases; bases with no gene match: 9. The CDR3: CASSASGTGLDEQFF. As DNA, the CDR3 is TGTGCCAGCAGCGCCTCCGGGACAGGGCTTGATGAGCAGTTCTTC.

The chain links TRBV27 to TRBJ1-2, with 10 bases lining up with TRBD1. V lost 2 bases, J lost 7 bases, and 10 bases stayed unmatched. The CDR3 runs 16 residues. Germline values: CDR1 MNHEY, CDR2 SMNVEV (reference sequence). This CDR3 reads CASSLDKTGGSAGYTF. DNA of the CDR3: TGTGCCAGCAGTTTAGACAAGACAGGGGGCTCGGCTGGCTACACCTTC.

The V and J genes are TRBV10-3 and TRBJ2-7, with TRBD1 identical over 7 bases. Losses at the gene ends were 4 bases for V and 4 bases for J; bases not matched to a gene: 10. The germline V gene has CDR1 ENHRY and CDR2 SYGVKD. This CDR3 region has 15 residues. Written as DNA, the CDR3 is TGTGCCATCAGTGCCCGGACAGGAGGCCCTTACGAGCAGTACTTC. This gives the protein CAISARTGGPYEQYF.

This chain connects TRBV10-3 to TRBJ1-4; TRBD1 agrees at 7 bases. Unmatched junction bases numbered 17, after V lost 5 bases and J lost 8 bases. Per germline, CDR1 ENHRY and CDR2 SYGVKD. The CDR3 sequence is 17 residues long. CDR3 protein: CAISSRQGGSAGEKLFF. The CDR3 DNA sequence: TGTGCCATCAGTTCGCGACAGGGTGGGTCGGCAGGGGAAAAACTGTTTTTT.

The CDR3 bases are TGTGCCTGGAGCAAACAGGGGTCGAACACTGAAGCTTTCTTT. Its protein product is CAWSKQGSNTEAFF. The chain combines TRBV30 with TRBJ1-1, with 7 bases lining up with TRBD1. After removal of 3 bases from V and 1 base from J, the junction contained 5 bases not matched to a gene. The V gene's germline CDR1 is GTSNPN and CDR2 SVGIG (reference sequence). CDR3 length: 14 amino acids. Supplemented by reference TRBV30 and TRBJ1-1, the full variable domain reads SQTIHQWPATLVQPVGSPLSLECTVEGTSNPNLYWYRQAAGRGLQLLFYSVGIGQISSEVPQNLSASRPQDRQFILSSKKLLLSDSGFYLCAWSKQGSNTEAFFGQGTRLTVV.

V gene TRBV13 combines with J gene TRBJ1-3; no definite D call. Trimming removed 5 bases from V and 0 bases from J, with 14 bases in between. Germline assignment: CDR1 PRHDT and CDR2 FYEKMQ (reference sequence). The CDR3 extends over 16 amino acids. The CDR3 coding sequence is TGTGCCAGCAGCAAGTGGGGAGATCCCTCTGGAAACACCATATATTTT. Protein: CASSKWGDPSGNTIYF.

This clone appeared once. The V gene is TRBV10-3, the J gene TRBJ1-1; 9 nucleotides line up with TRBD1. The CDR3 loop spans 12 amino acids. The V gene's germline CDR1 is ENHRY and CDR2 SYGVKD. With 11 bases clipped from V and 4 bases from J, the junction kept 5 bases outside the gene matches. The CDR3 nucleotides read TGTGCCGCCACAGGGGGCGGCACTGAAGCTTTCTTT. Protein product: CAATGGGTEAFF.

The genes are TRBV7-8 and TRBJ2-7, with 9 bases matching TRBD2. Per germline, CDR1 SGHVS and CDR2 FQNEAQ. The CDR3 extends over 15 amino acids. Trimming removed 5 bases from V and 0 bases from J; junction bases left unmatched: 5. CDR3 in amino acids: CASSSSGGSSYEQYF. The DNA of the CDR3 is TGTGCCAGCAGCAGTAGCGGGGGTAGCTCCTACGAGCAGTACTTC.

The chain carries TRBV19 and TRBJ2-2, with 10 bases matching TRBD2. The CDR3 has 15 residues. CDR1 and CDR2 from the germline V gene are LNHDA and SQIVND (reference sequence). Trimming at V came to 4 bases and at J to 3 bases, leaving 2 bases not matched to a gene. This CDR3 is CASSTLAGDTGELFF. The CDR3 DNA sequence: TGTGCCAGTAGTACCCTAGCGGGAGACACCGGGGAGCTGTTTTTT.

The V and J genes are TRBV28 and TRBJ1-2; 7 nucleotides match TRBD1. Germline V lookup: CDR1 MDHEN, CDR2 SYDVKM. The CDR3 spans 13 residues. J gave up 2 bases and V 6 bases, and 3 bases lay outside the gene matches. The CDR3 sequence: CASRGGQNYGYTF. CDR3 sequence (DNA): TGTGCCAGCAGGGGGGGACAGAACTATGGCTACACCTTC.

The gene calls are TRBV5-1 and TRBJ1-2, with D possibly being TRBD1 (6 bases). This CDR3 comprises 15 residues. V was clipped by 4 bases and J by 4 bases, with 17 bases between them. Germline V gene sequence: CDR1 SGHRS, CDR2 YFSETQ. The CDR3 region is CASSATRTAGYGYTF. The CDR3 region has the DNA TGCGCCAGCAGCGCAACTCGGACAGCAGGCTATGGCTACACCTTC. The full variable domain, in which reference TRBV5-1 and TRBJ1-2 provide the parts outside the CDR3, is KAGVTQTPRYLIKTRGQQVTLSCSPISGHRSVSWYQQTPGQGLQFLFEYFSETQRNKGNFPGRFSGRQFSNSRSEMNVSTLELGDSALYLCASSATRTAGYGYTFGSGTRLTVV.

The CDR3 bases are TGTGCCAGTAGTCTCATGAGGGACACTGAAGCTTTCTTT. Translation gives CASSLMRDTEAFF. The rearrangement uses TRBV19 and TRBJ1-1, with D unresolved. The germline V gene encodes CDR1 LNHDA and CDR2 SQIVND (reference sequence). CDR3 length: 13 residues. V dropped 5 bases and J dropped 3 bases, with 10 bases sitting between them.

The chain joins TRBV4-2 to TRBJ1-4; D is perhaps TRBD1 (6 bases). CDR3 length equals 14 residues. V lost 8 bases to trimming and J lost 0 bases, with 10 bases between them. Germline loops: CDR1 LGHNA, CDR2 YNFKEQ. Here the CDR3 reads CASQGYSTNEKLFF. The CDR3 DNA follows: TGTGCCAGCCAGGGGTATTCAACTAATGAAAAACTGTTTTTT.